This TCR beta chain was documented in a study of blood T cell repertoires in COVID-19. As for the study in general: Acute-phase and convalescent COVID-19 samples originated in the United States, Italy and Spain. PBMCs, B-cell-depleted T cells, or T cells were the source of the cDNA or gDNA that made up the material.

Per the study methods: Amplified reference gene primers provided the basis for estimating nucleated cell counts. Repertoires were generated with immunoSEQ multiplex PCR, while TCRdb's copy carries only in-frame clones and drops some. D and trimming were read from the DNA, whereas the V and J calls and clone size are those reported in that table. Here the sample spans under 350,000 clones, 80% to 90% being singletons. Germline V CDR1 and CDR2: MGHRA, YSYEKL. The CDR3 covers 16 residues. The trim removed 0 bases at V and 2 bases at J, leaving 3 bases unmatched. The V gene is TRBV4-1, the J gene TRBJ2-7, with 11 bases matching TRBD2. This receptor was taken from a woman in her 70s with acute or convalescent COVID-19. Sequencing was done on a sample of peripheral blood. CDR3 amino acids: CASSQEGTSGTYEQYF. The DNA of the CDR3 is TGCGCCAGCAGCCAAGAAGGGACTAGCGGTACCTACGAGCAGTACTTC.